A single count supports the clone carrying this TCR beta chain. The antigen remains unidentified. The CDR3 is 16 amino acids. The ends were cut back, 1 base at V and 0 bases at J, with 12 bases in the middle. Germline lookup yields CDR1 SGHVS and CDR2 FNYEAQ. Profiled with immunoSEQ multiplex PCR; TCRdb holds only in-frame clones, not every one. Of about 76,000 clones listed, more than 75% were seen once; the top ten hold less than 3%. The sample is drawn from a study of OX40 agonist ivuxolimab in advanced cancers. General study findings and limits: Expanded peripheral T cells had an undetermined antigen specificity.

This sequence was found in an adult with an advanced solid tumor such as melanoma, head and neck, liver or kidney cancer. Sequenced here: CD4+ or CD8+ T cells sorted from blood, sampled in a trial of the OX40 agonist ivuxolimab. V and J are TRBV7-6 and TRBJ1-1, with a tentative D call TRBD1 (6 bases). The CDR3 DNA is TGTGCCAGCAGCTTAGATGGGGGCCGTATGAACACTGAAGCTTTCTTT. Translation: CASSLDGGRMNTEAFF.